This TCR beta chain was documented in a study of long-term antiretroviral therapy in people with HIV. The authors ran the immunoSEQ assay, v3.0, at survey level. Samples were sequenced targeting roughly 35,000-50,000 T-cell genomes each. Method: immunoSEQ multiplex PCR; TCRdb's copy keeps in-frame clones and lacks some. The table shows about 31,000 clones, with more than 75% occurring only once. Trimming pared 6 bases from V and 10 bases from J, leaving 25 bases between. The CDR3 is 15 residues long. Germline CDR1 is MDHEN and CDR2 is SYDVKM. A remark on this clone: Its antigen is not identified.

The study, taken as a whole, reports: ART adherence, viral resistance and therapy changes were not recorded. ART-treated samples gained diversity yet remained below transplant donor controls. The repertoire was dominated at all time points by clones expanded before ART.

The source was unsorted PBMCs, collected 1.9 years after starting antiretroviral therapy. This chain links TRBV28 with TRBJ2-7, with D possibly TRBD1 on 6 matching bases. This TCR came from a man aged 18 to 30 with HIV. CDR3 sequence reads: CASRGNTGLPWEQYF. The CDR3 DNA reads as TGTGCCAGCAGGGGTAATACAGGGCTCCCCTGGGAACAGTACTTC.